This paragraph reports one TCR beta chain. Its antigen is unknown. No much larger clonotype is one base removed from it; base qualities were not supplied. At the junction V is shortened by 0 bases and J by 5 bases; bases outside the gene matches: 9. From the cysteine up to the phenylalanine, the CDR3 has a length of 18 residues. Here the CDR3 DNA is all that survives: 54 bases in frame from base 1. The germline V gene sets CDR1 to LGHNA and CDR2 to YSLEER. Reading the label with the study, this specimen's time point is: baseline before first vaccination. Samples from vaccinated people were obtained from the UK trials COV001 and COV002, which included a single-blind randomized controlled phase 2/3 trial of AZD1222 (ChAdOx1 nCoV-19) in healthy adults. For TCRbeta chain sequencing, PBMC samples from trial participants were taken at day 0 and at day 28 after the second dose. The CDR3 regions of human TCRbeta chains were analyzed by immunosequencing. The authors' analysis ran thus. TCRs in the repertoires were compared against a reference library of SARS-CoV-2-specific TCRs that had been generated with the MIRA antigen-specificity platform. Breadth meant the fraction of unique TCRs that were SARS-CoV-2-associated, whereas depth meant the fraction of total T cells that were SARS-CoV-2-associated. Each spike-specific TCR was assigned to its reactive spike region and to a CD4 or CD8 class using the MIRA data. Log10-transformed breadth and depth values were compared by one-way ANOVA with Sidak's multiple comparisons tests. As stored in TCRdb, this immuneACCESS dataset retains in-frame rearrangements with V and J assigned. A fraction of the clones does not appear; measured against another copy, unresolved V genes explain less than half of the discrepancy, and the remainder lacks a known reason. V and J calls and clone size are those listed in that table; D and trimming were worked out from the DNA. Across this sample there are 75,000 to 100,000 clones, with approximately 90% seen only once. The ten largest clones represent approximately 2.8% of the sample.

The data originate from a study of T cell responses to AZD1222 COVID-19 vaccine (dated by TCRdb to the early 2020s). In terms of the full investigation: AZD1222 recipients with second doses at about 4 weeks or about 12 weeks were pooled, because spike-specific TCR depth and breadth did not differ between schedules. A total of approximately 230 trial participants underwent TCR sequencing, of whom about 200 received two doses of AZD1222 and around 25 received two doses of the MenACWY control vaccine. Trial participants were enrolled by age into subgroups of 18-55, 56-69 and 70-plus years, and 148, 28 and 57 TCR-sequenced participants, respectively, were included in these subgroups.

Overall study outcomes, separate from this receptor: Vaccine-associated CD4 TCRs spanned the whole spike protein, with dominant responses in regions 160-218 and 743-854. Reportedly, close to half of the unique spike-specific TCRs recognized epitopes lying outside the regions that are mutated in the B.1.351 and B.1.1.7 variants. Because no day 14 peak-response samples were available, the repertoires could be characterized only after the peak T cell response. Participants were mostly white British, with more females than males. The authors suggested clonal diversity may have been underestimated. After two AZD1222 doses, both the breadth and the depth of spike-specific TCRs were significantly higher than at day 0 and than in MenACWY recipients. Conclusions about previously exposed vaccinees were limited because only six AZD1222 recipients were SARS-CoV-2 seropositive at baseline. The 56-69-year group was small, and its depth increase did not reach significance, likely because of low power.

The source of this sequence is an adult in good health. The sample here was peripheral blood, taken on day 0 of AZD1222 vaccination. The rearranged chain carries TRBV4-3 and TRBJ2-3; the junction holds 12 bases that match TRBD1. The CDR3 here reads CASSQEPVGQGAGDTQYF. In nucleotide form, the sequence is TGCGCCAGCAGCCAAGAGCCAGTGGGACAGGGGGCAGGAGATACGCAGTATTTT.